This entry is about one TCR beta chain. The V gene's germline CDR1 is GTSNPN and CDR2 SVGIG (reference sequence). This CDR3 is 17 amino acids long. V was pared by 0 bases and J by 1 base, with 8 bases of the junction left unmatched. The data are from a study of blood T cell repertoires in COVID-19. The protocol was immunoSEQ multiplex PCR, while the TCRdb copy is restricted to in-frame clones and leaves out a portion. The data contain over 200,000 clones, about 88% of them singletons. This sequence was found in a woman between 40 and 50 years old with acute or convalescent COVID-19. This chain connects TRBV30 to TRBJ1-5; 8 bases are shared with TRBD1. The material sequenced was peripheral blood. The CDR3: CAWSVPPRQGSNQPQHF. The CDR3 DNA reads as TGTGCCTGGAGTGTACCTCCCCGACAGGGGAGCAATCAGCCCCAGCATTTT. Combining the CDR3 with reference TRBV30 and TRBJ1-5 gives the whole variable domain SQTIHQWPATLVQPVGSPLSLECTVEGTSNPNLYWYRQAAGRGLQLLFYSVGIGQISSEVPQNLSASRPQDRQFILSSKKLLLSDSGFYLCAWSVPPRQGSNQPQHFGDGTRLSIL.